This entry describes one T cell receptor beta chain. Its target is not known. Here immunoSEQ multiplex PCR was the method, and the copy in TCRdb shows in-frame clones only, minus some. The sample lists some 150,000 clones, 90% occurring once. This sample was included in a study of T cell responses to AZD1222 COVID-19 vaccine. General study points: AZD1222 recipients seropositive at baseline numbered only five to seven. Spike-specific TCR breadth and depth grew following two AZD1222 doses. Donors, mostly white British, included more females; clonal diversity was possibly underestimated. Repertoires were obtained solely post-peak T cell response.

This TCR came from an adult in good health. The sequenced sample was peripheral blood, obtained on day 0 of AZD1222 vaccination.

CDR3 loop: CASSLLGMALHF. DNA for the CDR3: TGTGCCAGCAGTTTATTGGGGATGGCCCTCCACTTT. This rearrangement joins TRBV28 to TRBJ1-6; no firm D call. The germline V and J ends were trimmed by 1 base and 14 bases, with 9 bases remaining between them. Germline V gene sequence: CDR1 MDHEN, CDR2 SYDVKM. This CDR3 has 12 residues.